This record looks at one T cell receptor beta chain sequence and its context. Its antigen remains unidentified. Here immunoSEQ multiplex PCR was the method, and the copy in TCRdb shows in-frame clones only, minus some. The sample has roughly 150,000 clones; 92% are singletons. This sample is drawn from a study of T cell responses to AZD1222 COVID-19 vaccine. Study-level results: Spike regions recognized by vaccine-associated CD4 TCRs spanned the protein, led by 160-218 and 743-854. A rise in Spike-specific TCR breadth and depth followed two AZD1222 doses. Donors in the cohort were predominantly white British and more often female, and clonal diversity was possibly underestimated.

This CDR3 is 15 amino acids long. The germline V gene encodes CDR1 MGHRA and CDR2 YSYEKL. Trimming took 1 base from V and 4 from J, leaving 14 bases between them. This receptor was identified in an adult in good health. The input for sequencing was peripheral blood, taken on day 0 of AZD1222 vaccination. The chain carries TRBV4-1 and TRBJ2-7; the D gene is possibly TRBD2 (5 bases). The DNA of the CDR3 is TGCGCCAGCAGCCAAGTAAGAGTCGGCGGGTACGAGCAGTACTTC. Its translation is CASSQVRVGGYEQYF.